These 22 T cell receptor beta chains came from one sample sequenced in a study of Ad26.COV2.S vaccination and SARS-CoV-2 variants. The assay was immunoSEQ multiplex PCR, and TCRdb's table has in-frame clones only and misses some. Among 410,000 or so clones listed, 92% were seen once. Treatment in this sample: some 20 received Ad26.COV2.S at low or high dose, single or two shots; about 5 received placebo; per-sample allocation not given. Collection of the samples took place on day 63 after the first injection of vaccine or placebo. The sample consisted of peripheral blood, taken in a trial of Ad26.COV2.S vaccine versus placebo. The receptor set was obtained from a person between 18 and 60 years old who received the Ad26.COV2.S COVID-19 vaccine or a placebo.

The chain has TRBV12-3 or TRBV12-4 and TRBJ2-7; 7 bases align to TRBD1. The CDR3 loop spans 13 amino acids. V was pared by 6 bases and J by 2 bases, with 4 bases of the junction left unmatched. The CDR3 nucleotides read TGTGCCAGCAGCTGGGACAGACCCTACGAGCAGTACTTC. This translates into CASSWDRPYEQYF.

The chain uses TRBV6-5 and TRBJ1-2; no clear D. CDR3 size: 12 residues. The germline CDR1 and CDR2 sequences are MNHEY and SVGAGI. The V and J ends lost 6 bases and 7 bases respectively, with 12 bases between them. CDR3 bases: TGTGCCAGCAGCCCCCTCGGAACTGGCTACACCTTC. Protein sequence: CASSPLGTGYTF.

The gene calls are TRBV15 and TRBJ2-7; 7 bases fit TRBD2. This CDR3 has 13 residues. Germline V CDR1 and CDR2: LNHNV, YYDKDF (reference sequence). The J segment lost 3 bases and the V segment lost 5 bases, leaving 4 bases of the junction unmatched. The CDR3 region has the DNA TGTGCCACCAGCCCGGGCGGGGGCTACGAGCAGTACTTC. It codes for CATSPGGGYEQYF.

The chain has TRBV5-1 and TRBJ1-6; D is unclear. V was pared by 0 bases and J by 7 bases, with 5 bases between. The CDR3 extends over 13 amino acids. Germline CDR1 and CDR2: SGHRS and YFSETQ. The CDR3 DNA is TGCGCCAGCAGCTTGGAAGGGAATTCACCCCTCCACTTT. Its translation: CASSLEGNSPLHF.

In this sample, this clone turned up once. This chain uses TRBV11-2 with TRBJ2-3; maybe TRBD2 (7 bases). Trimming shortened V by 5 bases and J by 4 bases, and 22 bases separated the two germline ends. The V gene's germline CDR1 is SGHAT and CDR2 FQNNGV. The CDR3 is made up of 17 amino acids. Here the CDR3 DNA reads TGTGCCAGCAGCCCAAGGGGGGGCTTCCCGGGGGCAGATACGCAGTATTTT. This translates into CASSPRGGFPGADTQYF.

This chain connects TRBV6-6 to TRBJ1-5; 8 bases are a match to TRBD1. From germline, CDR1 is MNHNY and CDR2 SVGAGI (reference sequence). The V segment lost 6 bases and the J segment 2 bases; nucleotides outside the gene matches: 6. The CDR3 has 15 residues. This CDR3 reads CASSLAGGGNQPQHF. CDR3 in DNA: TGTGCCAGCAGCCTGGCAGGGGGCGGCAATCAGCCCCAGCATTTT.

J is TRBJ2-1 and V is TRBV19, with a tentative D call TRBD2 (5 bases). This CDR3 is built from 13 residues. V lost 5 bases and J 3 bases, leaving 8 bases between the germline ends. The germline CDR1 and CDR2 sequences are LNHDA and SQIVND (reference sequence). CDR3 in DNA: TGTGCCAGTAGTTTACTAGGCTACAATGAGCAGTTCTTC. This translates into CASSLLGYNEQFF.

The chain links TRBV7-9 to TRBJ1-1, with 7 nucleotides matching TRBD1. Germline V gene sequence: CDR1 SEHNR, CDR2 FQNEAQ (reference sequence). V gave up 6 bases and J gave up 1 base; unmatched junction bases: 8. This CDR3 comprises 15 residues. The CDR3 DNA follows: TGTGCCAGCAGGCCCTCCGGGACAGAGAACACTGAAGCTTTCTTT. As protein: CASRPSGTENTEAFF.

V usage is TRBV7-2 and J usage is TRBJ2-5; D gene uncertain. The CDR3 contains 15 residues. CDR1 SGHTA and CDR2 FQGNSA come from the germline V gene. The V and J ends lost 0 bases and 1 base respectively, with 9 bases between them. The CDR3 loop reads CASSLAYGRQETQYF. In nucleotides, the CDR3 is TGTGCCAGCAGCTTAGCTTATGGACGCCAAGAGACCCAGTACTTC.

The genes are TRBV25-1 and TRBJ1-4, with a possible D match to TRBD1 (5 bases). The V and J ends lost 3 bases and 7 bases respectively, with 9 bases between them. Looked up from germline, CDR1 is MGHDK and CDR2 is SYGVNS. This CDR3 spans 13 amino acids. CDR3: CASSEGGSEKLFF. The DNA of the CDR3 is TGTGCCAGCAGTGAGGGGGGAAGTGAAAAACTGTTTTTT.

The chain uses TRBV6-5 and TRBJ1-2; TRBD1 might be the D (6 bases). Deletions cut 0 bases from V and 8 bases from J, with 16 bases between. Germline lookup yields CDR1 MNHEY and CDR2 SVGAGI. The CDR3 runs 15 residues. CDR3 nucleotide sequence: TGTGCCAGCAGTTACTCGGAGGGACACACTAGCGGCTACACCTTC. Translated: CASSYSEGHTSGYTF.

The gene calls are TRBV27 and TRBJ1-2; D uncertain. CDR1 and CDR2 (germline): MNHEY, SMNVEV (reference sequence). Trimming stripped 9 bases from V and 1 base from J, with 12 bases between. The CDR3 runs 13 residues. This CDR3 reads CASRPPGNYGYTF. The CDR3 DNA follows: TGTGCCAGTCGCCCTCCGGGTAACTATGGCTACACCTTC.

The chain employs TRBV7-2 and TRBJ2-5; perhaps TRBD1 as D (5 bases). The CDR3 runs to 11 residues. Germline V gene sequence: CDR1 SGHTA, CDR2 FQGNSA. Trimming cost V 8 bases and J 7 bases, with 11 bases left between them. CDR3: CASGDTGTQYF. Here the CDR3 DNA reads TGTGCCAGCGGAGATACAGGGACCCAGTACTTC.

The chain combines TRBV5-1 with TRBJ1-5; TRBD1 agrees at 9 bases. Losses at the gene ends were 4 bases for V and 2 bases for J; bases not matched to a gene: 4. This CDR3 is built from 15 residues. Germline CDR1 and CDR2: SGHRS and YFSETQ. The CDR3 protein is CASSPGDRGNQPQHF. In DNA form, the CDR3 reads TGCGCCAGCAGCCCCGGGGACAGGGGCAATCAGCCCCAGCATTTT.

The V call is TRBV7-2, the J call TRBJ2-1; TRBD2 matches at 9 bases. The V segment lost 6 bases and the J segment 5 bases; nucleotides outside the gene matches: 5. CDR1 is SGHTA, CDR2 FQGNSA, per germline. The CDR3 has 14 amino acids. The CDR3 region is CASRQTSGNNEQFF. CDR3 nucleotides: TGTGCCAGCAGACAGACTAGCGGAAACAATGAGCAGTTCTTC.

In this sample, this clone turned up once. The V call is TRBV4-3, the J call TRBJ1-2; no firm D call. This CDR3 is 13 amino acids long. V was shortened by 1 base and J by 4 bases, with 7 bases between the two germline ends. CDR1 and CDR2 from the germline V gene are LGHNA and YSLEER. DNA of the CDR3: TGCGCCAGCAGCCAAGGGAACGGCTATGGCTACACCTTC. Translating gives CASSQGNGYGYTF.

The sample holds a few counts of this clone. The V gene is TRBV6-1, the J gene TRBJ1-3; D gene uncertain. Germline CDR1 and CDR2: MNHNS and SASEGT. The germline V and J ends were trimmed by 0 bases and 9 bases, with 9 bases remaining between them. This CDR3 is 13 amino acids long. Here the CDR3 reads CASSEAPGGTIYF. DNA of the CDR3: TGTGCCAGCAGTGAAGCGCCGGGAGGCACCATATATTTT.

This rearrangement joins TRBV7-8 to TRBJ1-3; D might be TRBD1 (6 bases). The CDR3 has 16 amino acids. Germline V gene lookup returns CDR1 SGHVS and CDR2 FQNEAQ. Between the trimmed V and J ends, which lost 4 bases and 0 bases, there was a span of 13 bases. The chain's CDR3 is CASSSKRGGSGNTIYF. The CDR3, as DNA: TGTGCCAGCAGCTCTAAGAGGGGGGGCTCTGGAAACACCATATATTTT. Full variable domain (rest looked up from reference TRBV7-8 and TRBJ1-3): GAGVSQSPRYKVAKRGQDVALRCDPISGHVSLFWYQQALGQGPEFLTYFQNEAQLDKSGLPSDRFFAERPEGSVSTLKIQRTQQEDSAVYLCASSSKRGGSGNTIYFGEGSWLTVV.

This chain links TRBV29-1 with TRBJ2-7, with TRBD2 matching over 9 bases. Germline V gene data show CDR1 as SQVTM and CDR2 as ANQGSEA. J gave up 2 bases and V 6 bases, and 11 bases lay outside the gene matches. CDR3 length: 15 amino acids. Here the CDR3 reads CSVSRGSGGTYEQYF. The CDR3 DNA sequence: TGCAGCGTGAGCCGGGGTAGCGGGGGCACCTACGAGCAGTACTTC.

The chain couples TRBV27 to TRBJ2-7; the D gene is possibly TRBD1 (5 bases). Between the trimmed V and J ends, which lost 5 bases and 3 bases, there was a span of 11 bases. The CDR3 totals 13 residues. Germline lookup yields CDR1 MNHEY and CDR2 SMNVEV (reference sequence). This chain's CDR3 is CASSHQGGYEQYF. The CDR3 bases are TGTGCCAGCAGTCACCAGGGCGGCTACGAGCAGTACTTC.

The chain links TRBV24-1 to TRBJ2-3; a weak D match, TRBD2 (5 bases). This CDR3 contains 13 residues. Germline V CDR1 and CDR2: KGHDR, SFDVKD. Trimming left V 3 bases short and J 5 bases short, with 8 bases between. CDR3 sequence: CATSDPGGDTQYF. The CDR3 nucleotides are TGTGCCACCAGTGATCCTGGAGGAGATACGCAGTATTTT.

This rearrangement joins TRBV19 to TRBJ2-1; D perhaps matches TRBD2 (7 bases). Germline V gene data show CDR1 as LNHDA and CDR2 as SQIVND (reference sequence). The CDR3 totals 14 residues. With 10 bases removed from V and 4 bases from J, the gap between germline ends came to 17 bases. In DNA, the CDR3 is TGTGCCACGACCGGGGGGCCTTTGTACAATGAGCAGTTCTTC. This encodes CATTGGPLYNEQFF.